Presented here are 32 T cell receptor beta chains from one specimen sequenced in a study of T-cell reconstitution after alpha-beta-depleted transplantation in children. Preparation of the TCRbeta library used unique molecular identifiers. Using its own MiXCR run on the PCR reads, TCRdb lists one record per CDR3 protein. Here the sample spans about 270,000 distinct CDR3 sequences, over 8% being singletons. The material sequenced was PBMCs from the stem cell graft donor, taken from the stem cell graft. The receptors derive from a human donor who donated a stem cell graft to a child with SCID.

This clonotype showed up just a few times. The V call is TRBV7-9, the J call TRBJ2-1; 7 bases line up with TRBD1. The CDR3 length is 16 residues. After removal of 5 bases from V and 4 bases from J, the junction contained 11 bases not matched to a gene. CDR1 and CDR2 (germline): SEHNR, FQNEAQ (reference sequence). CDR3 nucleotide sequence: TGTGCCAGCAGCCCCCCAACCGGGACAGCTTACAATGAGCAGTTCTTC. This encodes CASSPPTGTAYNEQFF.

The chain is built from TRBV20-1 and TRBJ2-1, with TRBD1 identical over 9 bases. The CDR3 is 15 amino acids. Germline CDR1 and CDR2: DFQATT and SNEGSKA (reference sequence). V shed 5 bases and J 2 bases; nucleotides not matched to a gene: 7. The CDR3 here is CSAPTQGATYNEQFF. CDR3 DNA: TGCAGTGCTCCGACACAGGGGGCAACCTACAATGAGCAGTTCTTC.

This clonotype was seen just once. This chain links TRBV19 with TRBJ1-1, with a tentative D call TRBD1 (6 bases). CDR1 and CDR2 from the germline V gene are LNHDA and SQIVND (reference sequence). The CDR3 spans 14 residues. V was trimmed by 3 bases and J by 1 base, leaving 9 bases between them. CDR3 protein: CASSILQGNTEAFF. As DNA, the CDR3 is TGTGCCAGTAGTATCCTACAGGGGAACACTGAAGCTTTCTTT. The full variable domain, completed using reference TRBV19 and TRBJ1-1, is DGGITQSPKYLFRKEGQNVTLSCEQNLNHDAMYWYRQDPGQGLRLIYYSQIVNDFQKGDIAEGYSVSREKKESFPLTVTSAQKNPTAFYLCASSILQGNTEAFFGQGTRLTVV.

This clonotype was seen more than once but under ten times. The rearrangement links TRBV21-1 to TRBJ2-7; TRBD1, the table's D call, was not compared with the DNA. TRBV21-1 is recorded as a pseudogene. The CDR3 extends over 15 amino acids. CDR3 sequence (DNA): TGTGCCAGCTTTCGATGTGGGACAGGGACCTACGAGCAGTACTTC. The encoded protein is CASFRCGTGTYEQYF.

This clonotype was recorded many times. The gene calls are TRBV9 and TRBJ1-1; no reliable D call. This CDR3 has 15 amino acids. Germline CDR1 and CDR2: SGDLS and YYNGEE. Trimming took off 4 bases at V and 3 bases at J, with 16 bases between the two ends. For the CDR3, the DNA is TGTGCCAGCAGCCCTCGGTCCCTGCAGGACACTGAAGCTTTCTTT. Its protein product is CASSPRSLQDTEAFF.

This clonotype was counted a few times. V and J are TRBV5-1 and TRBJ1-1; tentative D call: TRBD1 (6 bases). This CDR3 spans 14 amino acids. Trimming stripped 9 bases from V and 2 bases from J, with 17 bases between. Germline values: CDR1 SGHRS, CDR2 YFSETQ. The CDR3 is CATKGGPTNTEAFF. The CDR3 nucleotides are TGCGCCACCAAGGGGGGACCAACCAACACTGAAGCTTTCTTT.

The J gene is TRBJ1-1, the V gene TRBV10-3; D not certain. Germline lookup yields CDR1 ENHRY and CDR2 SYGVKD. The CDR3 contains 14 residues. Between the trimmed V and J ends, which lost 8 bases and 7 bases, there was a span of 20 bases. CDR3 coding DNA: TGTGCCATCCTGAGCGGGGTTGGGGAGAATGAAGCTTTCTTT. This gives the protein CAILSGVGENEAFF.

This chain uses TRBV6-2 or TRBV6-3 with TRBJ2-1; perhaps TRBD1 as D (5 bases). The length of the CDR3 is 14 residues. The germline CDR1 and CDR2 sequences are MNHEY and SVGEGT. Trimming left V 7 bases short and J 10 bases short, with 20 bases between. The CDR3 bases are TGTGCCAGCACCCCCGCGTTTTCAGGGCCGGAGCAGTTCTTC. It specifies CASTPAFSGPEQFF.

This clonotype has a handful of counts. The V call is TRBV11-2, the J call TRBJ2-7; D is uncertain. Trimming shortened V by 1 base and J by 0 bases, and 7 bases separated the two germline ends. CDR1 and CDR2 (germline): SGHAT, FQNNGV. The CDR3 is 14 residues long. The CDR3 sequence is CASSLVVISYEQYF. CDR3 nucleotides: TGTGCCAGCAGCTTAGTAGTGATCTCCTACGAGCAGTACTTC.

V is TRBV20-1 and J is TRBJ2-6; D perhaps matches TRBD2 (6 bases). Between the trimmed V and J ends, which lost 0 bases and 2 bases, there was a span of 23 bases. Germline CDR1 reads DFQATT; CDR2 reads SNEGSKA (reference sequence). The length of the CDR3 is 20 residues. DNA of the CDR3: TGCAGTGCTAGAGATGTCACCGCCGACGGGGGTTGGACTGGGGCCAACGTCCTGACTTTC. Translation: CSARDVTADGGWTGANVLTF.

This clonotype was seen a few times. The V gene is TRBV29-1, the J gene TRBJ1-4; 8 bases match TRBD1. Germline lookup yields CDR1 SQVTM and CDR2 ANQGSEA. J was trimmed by 7 bases and V by 6 bases; bases with no gene match: 7. The CDR3 runs 13 residues. The CDR3 loop is CSVRQGASEKLFF. DNA for the CDR3: TGCAGCGTGAGGCAGGGGGCAAGTGAAAAACTGTTTTTT.

This clonotype was seen a few times. This chain joins TRBV2 and TRBJ2-6, with D unclear. CDR3 size: 18 residues. Deletions cut 1 base from V and 0 bases from J, with 13 bases between. Germline CDR1 and CDR2: SNHLY and FYNNEI. The CDR3 protein is CASSEGLAVFSGANVLTF. The DNA for the CDR3 is TGTGCCAGCAGTGAAGGATTAGCAGTGTTCTCTGGGGCCAACGTCCTGACTTTC.

The chain links TRBV20-1 to TRBJ1-1; no clear D. Germline assignment: CDR1 DFQATT and CDR2 SNEGSKA (reference sequence). The CDR3 consists of 11 residues. The ends were cut back, 4 bases at V and 5 bases at J, with 8 bases in the middle. The CDR3 DNA follows: TGCAGTGCTATTAGTGGAACTGAAGCTTTCTTT. Translation gives CSAISGTEAFF.

The chain recombines TRBV20-1 with TRBJ1-1; D remains ambiguous. Per the germline V gene, CDR1 is DFQATT and CDR2 is SNEGSKA (reference sequence). This CDR3 spans 15 amino acids. The V gene lost 0 bases and the J gene lost 5 bases, with 16 bases spanning the gap. The CDR3 DNA reads TGCAGTGCTAGAGATAGCGGGGTCCCGCGGACTGAAGCTTTCTTT. Residues: CSARDSGVPRTEAFF.

This clonotype was found a few times. V gene TRBV11-2 combines with J gene TRBJ2-1; the match to TRBD1 covers 10 bases. V shed 0 bases and J 4 bases; nucleotides not matched to a gene: 3. Germline loops: CDR1 SGHAT, CDR2 FQNNGV. The CDR3 has 16 residues. The CDR3: CASSLETGGAYNEQFF. The DNA for the CDR3 is TGTGCCAGCAGCTTAGAGACAGGGGGCGCATACAATGAGCAGTTCTTC.

The chain links TRBV7-2 to TRBJ2-3; TRBD2 matches 7 bases. The CDR3 is 14 residues long. Germline V gene sequence: CDR1 SGHTA, CDR2 FQGNSA. The V segment lost 5 bases and the J segment 2 bases; nucleotides outside the gene matches: 4. The DNA of the CDR3 is TGTGCCAGCAGCACCCGGGACTACACAGATACGCAGTATTTT. This translates into CASSTRDYTDTQYF.

With respect to this clonotype: The junction does not match germline at one end; this may be a read error. The chain carries TRBV20-1 and TRBJ2-5; 7 nucleotides line up with TRBD1. The CDR3 covers 12 residues. From germline, CDR1 is DFQATT and CDR2 SNEGSKA (reference sequence). In DNA form, the CDR3 reads TGCAGCGCTAAGACAGGGTCCGAGACCCAGTACTTC. This translates into CSAKTGSETQYF.

In this sample, this clonotype turned up a few times. The chain recombines TRBV12-3 or TRBV12-4 with TRBJ2-7; D might be TRBD1 (5 bases). V dropped 1 base and J dropped 4 bases, with 8 bases sitting between them. This CDR3 is built from 13 residues. The CDR3 bases are TGTGCCAGCAGTTTAGTAGGGGCGTACGAGCAGTACTTC. It yields the protein CASSLVGAYEQYF.

This clonotype was found a few times. The chain links TRBV18 to TRBJ2-4; 8 bases agree with TRBD1. J gave up 5 bases and V 0 bases, and 9 bases lay outside the gene matches. Germline CDR1 is KGHSH and CDR2 is LQKENI. The CDR3 spans 17 residues. CDR3 DNA sequence: TGTGCCAGCTCACCACCGCTGGACAGGGAGGAGGAAAACATTCAGTACTTC. It yields the protein CASSPPLDREEENIQYF.

This clonotype was observed at least ten times. V gene TRBV20-1 combines with J gene TRBJ2-5, with D perhaps given as TRBD1 or TRBD2 (5 bases each). In germline, CDR1 is DFQATT, CDR2 SNEGSKA (reference sequence). Deletions cut 3 bases from V and 3 bases from J, with 11 bases between. The CDR3 has 13 residues. CDR3 region: CSASRDGEETQYF. The CDR3 DNA reads TGCAGTGCTAGTAGGGACGGAGAAGAGACCCAGTACTTC.

In its sample, this clonotype was seen many times. CDR3 in amino acids: CASSEYEQFF. CDR3 DNA: TGTGCCAGCAGTGAGTATGAGCAGTTCTTC. V gene TRBV6-1 combines with J gene TRBJ2-1; no clear D. Looked up from germline, CDR1 is MNHNS and CDR2 is SASEGT. There are 10 residues in the CDR3. V lost 3 bases, J lost 8 bases, and 2 bases lay in between.

The chain uses TRBV7-2 and TRBJ2-1, with 8 bases that match TRBD2. The CDR3 consists of 15 residues. V was pared by 2 bases and J by 8 bases, with 8 bases of the junction left unmatched. The germline gives CDR1 SGHTA, CDR2 FQGNSA. CDR3 residues: CASSLTRTSGHEQFF. DNA of the CDR3: TGTGCCAGCAGCTTAACCAGAACTAGCGGACATGAGCAGTTCTTC.

The chain has TRBV7-9 and TRBJ1-2; tentatively, D is TRBD1 (5 bases). CDR1 is SEHNR and CDR2 is FQNEAQ in the germline V gene (reference sequence). The CDR3 totals 13 residues. V shed 6 bases and J shed 0 bases, with 8 bases lying between them. CDR3 region: CASSPTANYGYTF. The CDR3 DNA reads TGTGCCAGCAGTCCGACAGCTAACTATGGCTACACCTTC.

The V and J genes are TRBV7-9 and TRBJ1-5; 9 nucleotides match TRBD1. Per the germline V gene, CDR1 is SEHNR and CDR2 is FQNEAQ (reference sequence). The ends lost 5 bases at V and 5 bases at J; junction bases unmatched: 7. CDR3 length: 15 amino acids. The chain's CDR3 is CASSDRGSGYQPQHF. In nucleotides, the CDR3 is TGTGCCAGCAGCGACAGGGGGTCGGGTTATCAGCCCCAGCATTTT.

The genes are TRBV5-5 and TRBJ2-3, with 12 bases identical to TRBD2. The CDR3 contains 15 residues. V shed 2 bases, J shed 8 bases, and the junction held 6 bases outside the gene matches. Per germline, CDR1 SGHKS and CDR2 YYEKEE (reference sequence). CDR3 protein: CASSFGLAGQGTQYF. The DNA of the CDR3 is TGTGCCAGCAGCTTCGGACTAGCGGGGCAGGGTACGCAGTATTTT.

The table lists this clonotype with many counts. V is TRBV4-1 and J is TRBJ1-4; unclear D gene. Germline V CDR1 and CDR2: MGHRA, YSYEKL. The V end lost 6 bases, the J end lost 5 bases, and 13 bases lay between the germline ends. This CDR3 spans 14 amino acids. The CDR3 DNA reads as TGCGCCAGCAGTCTACGGGAGGCGAATGAAAAACTGTTTTTT. It is translated as CASSLREANEKLFF.

The chain has TRBV7-6 and TRBJ2-7; the match to TRBD2 covers 10 bases. Per the germline V gene, CDR1 is SGHVS and CDR2 is FNYEAQ. J lost 4 bases, V lost 5 bases, and 8 bases had no gene match. The CDR3 runs 15 residues. The CDR3: CASSASGGAGYEQYF. The CDR3 nucleotides are TGTGCCAGCAGCGCCAGCGGGGGGGCCGGGTACGAGCAGTACTTC.

The rearrangement uses TRBV5-1 and TRBJ2-7, with D maybe TRBD1 (5 bases). With 5 bases removed from V and 5 bases from J, the gap between germline ends came to 17 bases. From germline, CDR1 is SGHRS and CDR2 YFSETQ. CDR3 length equals 14 residues. The CDR3 sequence is CASRLAGYEDEQYF. CDR3 nucleotides: TGCGCCAGCAGACTCGCAGGGTATGAGGACGAGCAGTACTTC. Full variable domain (remainder filled in from reference TRBV5-1 and TRBJ2-7): KAGVTQTPRYLIKTRGQQVTLSCSPISGHRSVSWYQQTPGQGLQFLFEYFSETQRNKGNFPGRFSGRQFSNSRSEMNVSTLELGDSALYLCASRLAGYEDEQYFGPGTRLTVT.

Regarding this clonotype: Given a much more abundant clone one base away, this may be a read error. The chain carries TRBV9 and TRBJ2-3; TRBD1 is a possible D gene (6 bases). The germline V gene has CDR1 SGDLS and CDR2 YYNGEE. V was clipped by 0 bases and J by 7 bases, with 12 bases between them. The CDR3 covers 14 residues. This CDR3 is CASSVESDRYTQYF. In nucleotides, the CDR3 is TGTGCCAGCAGCGTAGAGTCGGACAGATATACGCAGTATTTT.

The gene calls are TRBV7-8 and TRBJ1-5; 7 bases match TRBD1. Germline CDR1 SGHVS, CDR2 FQNEAQ. V was clipped by 4 bases and J by 6 bases; unmatched bases: 18. The CDR3 totals 18 residues. The CDR3 reads CASSSTIRDRDVGQPQHF. In nucleotides, the CDR3 is TGTGCCAGCAGCTCAACAATCCGCGACAGGGATGTTGGTCAGCCCCAGCATTTT.

The chain has TRBV5-1 and TRBJ2-1; TRBD1 aligns across 11 bases. The length of the CDR3 is 15 residues. From germline, CDR1 is SGHRS and CDR2 YFSETQ. The V segment lost 2 bases and the J segment 7 bases; nucleotides outside the gene matches: 5. CDR3 sequence reads: CASSFAGQGVNEQFF. CDR3 sequence (DNA): TGCGCCAGCAGCTTTGCGGGACAGGGGGTGAATGAGCAGTTCTTC.

The chain has TRBV12-3 or TRBV12-4 and TRBJ2-5, with D maybe TRBD1 (5 bases). Trimming took off 3 bases at V and 5 bases at J, with 10 bases between the two ends. The CDR3 is made up of 13 amino acids. The CDR3 sequence: CASSFRAGETQYF. The CDR3 DNA is TGTGCCAGCAGTTTTCGGGCAGGGGAGACCCAGTACTTC.